This T cell receptor beta chain was obtained from a study of T cell responses to AZD1222 COVID-19 vaccine. Study-wide results and caveats: Females outnumbered males among donors, who were mostly white British; clonal diversity was possibly underestimated. Spike-specific TCR breadth and depth went up after people got two AZD1222 doses. Spike regions recognized by vaccine-associated CD4 TCRs spanned the protein, led by 160-218 and 743-854.

The CDR3 extends over 18 amino acids. CDR1 SGDLS and CDR2 YYNGEE come from the germline V gene. V shed 0 bases, J shed 5 bases, and the junction held 11 bases outside the gene matches. Assay used: immunoSEQ multiplex PCR; TCRdb lists only in-frame clones, some missing. Seen here are 200,000 or so clones, approximately 92% observed once, and the top ten hold 10%. As to this clone: Its antigen remains unidentified.

Here the sequenced sample was peripheral blood, taken on day 0 of AZD1222 vaccination. The rearrangement links TRBV9 to TRBJ2-2, with 9 bases lining up with TRBD1. The sequence was obtained from an adult in good health. The CDR3 DNA reads as TGTGCCAGCAGCGTAGGTAGAACAGGGGGCGTCGAAACCGGGGAGCTGTTTTTT. Residues: CASSVGRTGGVETGELFF.